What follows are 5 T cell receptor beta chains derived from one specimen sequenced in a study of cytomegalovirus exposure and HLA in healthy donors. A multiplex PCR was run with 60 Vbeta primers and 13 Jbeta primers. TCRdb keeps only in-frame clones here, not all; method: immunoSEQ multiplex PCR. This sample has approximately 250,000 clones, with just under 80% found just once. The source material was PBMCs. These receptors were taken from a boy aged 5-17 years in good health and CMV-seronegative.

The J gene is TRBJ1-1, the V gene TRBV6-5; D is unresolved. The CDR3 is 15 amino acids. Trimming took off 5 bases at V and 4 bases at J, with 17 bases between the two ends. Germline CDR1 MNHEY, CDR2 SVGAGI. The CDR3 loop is CASSLSSTGFTEAFF. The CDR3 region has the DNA TGTGCCAGCAGTCTAAGCAGTACCGGGTTCACTGAAGCTTTCTTT.

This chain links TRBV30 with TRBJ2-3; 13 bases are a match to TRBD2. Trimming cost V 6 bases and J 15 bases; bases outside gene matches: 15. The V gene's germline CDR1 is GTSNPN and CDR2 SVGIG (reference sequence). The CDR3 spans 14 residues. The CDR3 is CACKSGLAGCRQYF. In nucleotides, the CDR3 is TGTGCCTGCAAGTCGGGACTAGCGGGATGCCGGCAATATTTT.

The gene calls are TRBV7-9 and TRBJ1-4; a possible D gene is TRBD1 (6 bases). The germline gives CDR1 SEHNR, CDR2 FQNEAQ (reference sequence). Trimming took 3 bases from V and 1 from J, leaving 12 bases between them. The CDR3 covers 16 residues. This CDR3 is CASSLLLQGTNEKLFF. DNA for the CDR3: TGTGCCAGCAGCTTGCTCCTACAGGGAACTAATGAAAAACTGTTTTTT.

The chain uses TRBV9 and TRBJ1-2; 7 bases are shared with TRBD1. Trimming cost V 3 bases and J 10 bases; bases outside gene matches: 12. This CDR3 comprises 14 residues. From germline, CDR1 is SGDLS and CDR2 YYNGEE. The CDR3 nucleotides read TGTGCCAGCAGCGCCTTGACAGGGCCCTATTACTACACCTTC. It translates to CASSALTGPYYYTF.

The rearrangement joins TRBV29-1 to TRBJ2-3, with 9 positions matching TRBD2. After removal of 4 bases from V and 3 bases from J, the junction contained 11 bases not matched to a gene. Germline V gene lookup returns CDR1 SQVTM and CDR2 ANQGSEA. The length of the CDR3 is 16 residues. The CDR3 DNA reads TGCAGCGTTGGAGGATTCTTGGCGGGAGGGACAGATACGCAGTATTTT. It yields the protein CSVGGFLAGGTDTQYF.